These 21 T cell receptor beta chains were all obtained from the same sample, sequenced in a study of CXCR3-negative and CXCR3-positive naive CD8 T cells. Each TRB cDNA library was prepared by 5' RACE (with UMI labels). TCRdb re-analyzed the 5' RACE reads; it lists each CDR3 protein once, without DNA. The sample data list 75,000 to 95,000 distinct CDR3 sequences. Sequenced input: naive CXCR3- CD8+ T cells from blood. Subset here: CD45RO-CCR7+CD27+CD95- naive CD8+ T cells lacking CXCR3 (TNR3-). The source is a human donor in good health. Some clones in this sample may be carry-over from other donors' samples.

The V gene is TRBV7-2, the J gene TRBJ2-1. Germline assignment: CDR1 SGHTA and CDR2 FQGNSA. The CDR3 length is 16 residues. CDR3: CASSLALAGTYNEQFF.

V and J are TRBV28 and TRBJ2-7. This CDR3 has 15 residues. Germline V lookup: CDR1 MDHEN, CDR2 SYDVKM. The CDR3 spells CASSYSRGGSYEQYF.

The chain is built from TRBV5-1 and TRBJ1-1. The CDR3 sequence is 14 residues long. Germline CDR1 is SGHRS and CDR2 is YFSETQ. The CDR3 here is CASSWYTGNTEAFF. Full variable domain (missing parts from reference TRBV5-1 and TRBJ1-1): KAGVTQTPRYLIKTRGQQVTLSCSPISGHRSVSWYQQTPGQGLQFLFEYFSETQRNKGNFPGRFSGRQFSNSRSEMNVSTLELGDSALYLCASSWYTGNTEAFFGQGTRLTVV.

V and J are TRBV29-1 and TRBJ2-5; checking the TCRdb D call of TRBD1 is not possible without DNA. This CDR3 has 12 residues. Germline CDR1 reads SQVTM; CDR2 reads ANQGSEA. CDR3: CSVVDTQETQYF.

V usage is TRBV9 and J usage is TRBJ1-1. Germline loops: CDR1 SGDLS, CDR2 YYNGEE. There are 13 residues in the CDR3. The CDR3 sequence: CASSADRNAEAFF.

The chain employs TRBV29-1 and TRBJ2-2; the TRBD1 assignment by TCRdb is unverifiable without DNA. This CDR3 has 14 residues. CDR1 SQVTM and CDR2 ANQGSEA come from the germline V gene. CDR3: CSAAGTGESGELFF.

The genes are TRBV18 and TRBJ2-1. The CDR3 length is 12 residues. CDR1 is KGHSH and CDR2 is LQKENI in the germline V gene. This chain's CDR3 is CASSRGVNEQFF.

The chain uses TRBV7-9 and TRBJ2-7; absent DNA, TCRdb's TRBD1 call cannot be checked. This CDR3 is built from 14 residues. CDR1 SEHNR and CDR2 FQNEAQ come from the germline V gene (reference sequence). This chain's CDR3 is CASSPGVWPYEQYF.

The chain uses TRBV30 and TRBJ2-1; checking the TCRdb D call of TRBD2 is not possible without DNA. The CDR3 runs 14 residues. Germline assignment: CDR1 GTSNPN and CDR2 SVGIG (reference sequence). The CDR3 loop reads CAWSVPGGNNEQFF. Full variable domain (rest looked up from reference TRBV30 and TRBJ2-1): SQTIHQWPATLVQPVGSPLSLECTVEGTSNPNLYWYRQAAGRGLQLLFYSVGIGQISSEVPQNLSASRPQDRQFILSSKKLLLSDSGFYLCAWSVPGGNNEQFFGPGTRLTVL.

V gene TRBV9 combines with J gene TRBJ1-1; the D gene TCRdb calls, TRBD1, cannot be checked with no DNA. The germline gives CDR1 SGDLS, CDR2 YYNGEE. The CDR3 consists of 15 residues. CDR3 sequence: CASSELGQENTEAFF.

This sequence joins TRBV7-3 and TRBJ1-1; the D gene TCRdb calls, TRBD1, cannot be checked with no DNA. The CDR3 has 15 residues. CDR1 and CDR2 from the germline V gene are SGHTA and FQGTGA. Here the CDR3 reads CASSLTGGLNTEAFF. Combining the CDR3 with reference TRBV7-3 and TRBJ1-1 gives the whole variable domain GAGVSQTPSNKVTEKGKYVELRCDPISGHTALYWYRQSLGQGPEFLIYFQGTGAADDSGLPNDRFFAVRPEGSVSTLKIQRTERGDSAVYLCASSLTGGLNTEAFFGQGTRLTVV.

This chain connects TRBV14 to TRBJ1-1; TCRdb's D call, TRBD1, is unchecked because there is no DNA. Germline CDR1 SGHDN, CDR2 FVKESK. CDR3 length: 15 residues. The CDR3 reads CASSPGRGHRVEAFF.

The rearrangement uses TRBV6-2 or TRBV6-3 and TRBJ2-2; the TCRdb call, TRBD1, lacks DNA for checking. Per germline, CDR1 MNHEY and CDR2 SVGEGT. The CDR3 covers 14 residues. CDR3 region: CASSSTGYTGELFF.

This chain uses TRBV29-1 with TRBJ2-1; the TCRdb call, TRBD1, lacks DNA for checking. Germline V lookup: CDR1 SQVTM, CDR2 ANQGSEA. The CDR3 has 16 amino acids. CDR3 amino acids: CSVESAQESSYNEQFF.

The chain uses TRBV7-8 and TRBJ2-7. Germline lookup yields CDR1 SGHVS and CDR2 FQNEAQ. CDR3 length: 13 residues. CDR3 sequence: CASSLSYAYEQYF. Full variable domain (missing parts from reference TRBV7-8 and TRBJ2-7): GAGVSQSPRYKVAKRGQDVALRCDPISGHVSLFWYQQALGQGPEFLTYFQNEAQLDKSGLPSDRFFAERPEGSVSTLKIQRTQQEDSAVYLCASSLSYAYEQYFGPGTRLTVT.

The gene calls are TRBV7-6 and TRBJ2-1; the TCRdb call, TRBD1, lacks DNA for checking. This CDR3 region has 14 residues. Per germline, CDR1 SGHVS and CDR2 FNYEAQ. The CDR3 reads CASSRTAGYNEQFF.

This sequence joins TRBV9 and TRBJ1-2; there is no DNA to check the TCRdb D call of TRBD1. This CDR3 has 15 amino acids. Germline lookup yields CDR1 SGDLS and CDR2 YYNGEE. The chain's CDR3 is CASSVGGTGGYGYTF.

The rearrangement joins TRBV25-1 to TRBJ1-4; TCRdb returns TRBD1, unconfirmable since there is no DNA. The CDR3 length is 14 residues. Germline values: CDR1 MGHDK, CDR2 SYGVNS. Here the CDR3 reads CASSDPQGDEKLFF.

The CDR3 sequence: CASSPGTGLYEQYF. The chain recombines TRBV7-7 with TRBJ2-7; absent DNA, TCRdb's TRBD1 call cannot be checked. CDR1 SSHAT and CDR2 FNYEAQ come from the germline V gene (reference sequence). The CDR3 covers 14 residues.

This chain uses TRBV20-1 with TRBJ2-1; the D call of TRBD1 rests on TCRdb alone, since no DNA is present to check it. Germline lookup yields CDR1 DFQATT and CDR2 SNEGSKA (reference sequence). The CDR3 runs 15 residues. The CDR3 loop reads CSASTGDTTYNEQFF.

V and J are TRBV2 and TRBJ2-1; TCRdb selects TRBD2, and the lack of DNA leaves this call unchecked. The CDR3 has 16 amino acids. The germline V gene encodes CDR1 SNHLY and CDR2 FYNNEI. CDR3 sequence reads: CASSPILADSYNEQFF.